A selection of T cell receptor beta chains follows, all from one sample in a study of tumor-infiltrating lymphocytes in primary liver carcinoma. A single record per CDR3 protein comes from TCRdb applying MiXCR to the multiplex PCR reads. Found here are tens of thousands of distinct CDR3 sequences, approximately 72% of them singletons; the top ten hold around 19%. The specimen sequenced was liver tumor tissue from sampling region 1. The receptors were sampled from a middle-aged man with primary liver carcinoma and hepatitis B virus infection. CDR3s include the opening cysteine and the closing phenylalanine or tryptophan. The order of the fields is CDR3 DNA, CDR3 protein, D gene, clone size, J gene, V gene. A D gene is named only where the DNA matches it firmly. Part of the rows lack a size; the others show once, few, many or a class for expanded clones.

CDR3 DNA: TGTGCCAGCAGGCGGACAGGCCCTAGACAGCCCCGGCATTTT; CDR3 protein: CASRRTGPRQPRHF; D gene: TRBD1; clone size: NA; J gene: TRBJ1-5; V gene: TRBV6-6
CDR3 DNA: TGTGCCAGCGGGGGAATAGCGGGAGTTTTCTACGTGCAGTACTTC; CDR3 protein: CASGGIAGVFYVQYF; D gene: TRBD2; clone size: NA; J gene: TRBJ2-7; V gene: TRBV12-3/TRBV12-4
CDR3 DNA: TGTGCCAGCAGCTTGATGGAGGTCAACACAGATACGCAGTATTTC; CDR3 protein: CASSLMEVNTDTQYF; D gene: NA; clone size: NA; J gene: TRBJ2-3; V gene: TRBV5-4
CDR3 DNA: TGTGGCAGCAGCCCCGGGGAGCTGATCTACAATGAGCAGCTCTTC; CDR3 protein: CGSSPGELIYNEQLF; D gene: NA; clone size: NA; J gene: TRBJ2-1; V gene: TRBV14
CDR3 DNA: TGTGCCAGCAGTTGGGGAATCAAGAACAAAAACACTCAGTACTTC; CDR3 protein: CASSWGIKNKNTQYF; D gene: NA; clone size: NA; J gene: TRBJ2-4; V gene: TRBV6-5
CDR3 DNA: TGCGCCAGCAGATGGGACCCCAGTACTGTCGGGGAGCTGTTTTTT; CDR3 protein: CASRWDPSTVGELFF; D gene: NA; clone size: NA; J gene: TRBJ2-2; V gene: TRBV5-1
CDR3 DNA: TGTGCCACCACCGTGGTGTGGGGATATCAGCCCCAGCATTTT; CDR3 protein: CATTVVWGYQPQHF; D gene: NA; clone size: many; J gene: TRBJ1-5; V gene: TRBV24-1
CDR3 DNA: TGTATCAGCAGTTACGGAGTAGCGGGAGGCACCGGGGAGCTGTTTTTT; CDR3 protein: CISSYGVAGGTGELFF; D gene: TRBD2; clone size: NA; J gene: TRBJ2-2; V gene: TRBV6-5
CDR3 DNA: TGCAGCGTTGCTGGGGACAGGGGACGCCAAGAGACCCAGTACTTC; CDR3 protein: CSVAGDRGRQETQYF; D gene: TRBD1; clone size: many; J gene: TRBJ2-5; V gene: TRBV29-1
CDR3 DNA: TGCGCCAGCAGCCAAGACCGTCTGGGGCCGACAGGGGCCAACGTCCAGACTTTC; CDR3 protein: CASSQDRLGPTGANVQTF; D gene: TRBD1; clone size: NA; J gene: TRBJ2-6; V gene: TRBV4-1
CDR3 DNA: TGCAGCGTAAAGGGGGCCAGCGAGCAGTACTTC; CDR3 protein: CSVKGASEQYF; D gene: TRBD1; clone size: NA; J gene: TRBJ2-7; V gene: TRBV29-1
CDR3 DNA: TGTGCCAGCAGTTCCCCGGATGGGAAGGGACGGTACGAGCAGTACTTC; CDR3 protein: CASSSPDGKGRYEQYF; D gene: NA; clone size: NA; J gene: TRBJ2-7; V gene: TRBV28
CDR3 DNA: TGTAGCGCTGGGGCTAGCGTGAGATCGAATGAGCAATTCTTC; CDR3 protein: CSAGASVRSNEQFF; D gene: NA; clone size: NA; J gene: TRBJ2-1; V gene: TRBV29-1
CDR3 DNA: TGCGCCTGGAGCCCGGGAGGTTGGGAGCAATTCTTC; CDR3 protein: CAWSPGGWEQFF; D gene: TRBD2; clone size: NA; J gene: TRBJ2-1; V gene: TRBV30
CDR3 DNA: TGCGCCTGCAGCTTATGGGTGGGCGCAGATACGCAGTATTTT; CDR3 protein: CACSLWVGADTQYF; D gene: NA; clone size: NA; J gene: TRBJ2-3; V gene: TRBV5-1
CDR3 DNA: TGTATCAGTCTCCCACCGGGAGTGTACACCGGGGAGCTATTTTTT; CDR3 protein: CISLPPGVYTGELFF; D gene: NA; clone size: NA; J gene: TRBJ2-2; V gene: TRBV11-2